What follows describes a single T cell receptor (beta chain). The antigen is not known. Germline lookup yields CDR1 SEHNR and CDR2 FQNEAQ (reference sequence). CDR3 length equals 14 residues. The V and J ends lost 5 bases and 5 bases, in that order; junction bases with no gene match: 4. The data were taken from a study of cytomegalovirus exposure and HLA in healthy donors. Study results and caveats: A later analysis found first-cohort TCR clusters tended to co-occur in the 95 to 150 validation repertoires.

The assay was immunoSEQ multiplex PCR, and TCRdb's table has in-frame clones only and misses some. Altogether around 130,000 clones are present, about 85% being singletons, with the ten largest covering roughly 2%. The specimen sequenced was PBMCs. The TCR comes from a woman in her 30s in good health and CMV-seronegative. This chain connects TRBV7-9 to TRBJ1-1; 11 bases match TRBD1. DNA for the CDR3: TGTGCCAGCAGCACAGGACAGGGGGCTACTGAAGCTTTCTTT. Amino acids: CASSTGQGATEAFF.